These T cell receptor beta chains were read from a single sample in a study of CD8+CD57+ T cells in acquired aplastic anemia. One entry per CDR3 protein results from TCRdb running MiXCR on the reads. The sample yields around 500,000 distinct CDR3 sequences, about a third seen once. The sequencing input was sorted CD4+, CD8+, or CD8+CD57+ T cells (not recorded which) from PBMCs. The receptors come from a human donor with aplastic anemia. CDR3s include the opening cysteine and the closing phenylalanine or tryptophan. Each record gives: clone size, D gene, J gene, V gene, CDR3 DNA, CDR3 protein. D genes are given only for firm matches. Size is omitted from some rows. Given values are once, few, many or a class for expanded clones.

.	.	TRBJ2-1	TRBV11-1	TGTGCCGGCAGCTTAGGAGGGGAGAGCTCCTACAATGAGCAGCTCTTC	CAGSLGGESSYNEQLF
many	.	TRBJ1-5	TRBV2	TGTGCCAGCAGTTACGGGGCAGGGAATCAGCCCCAGCATTTT	CASSYGAGNQPQHF
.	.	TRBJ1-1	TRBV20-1	TGCAGTGCTAGAGAAGACACCTCGGTCGGTGAAGCTTTCTTT	CSAREDTSVGEAFF
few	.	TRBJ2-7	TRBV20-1	TGCAGTGCTAGAGTAGGACAAATCTACGAGCAGTACTTC	CSARVGQIYEQYF
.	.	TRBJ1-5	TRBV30	TGTGCCTGGAGTAGGGATTCGGGCAATCAGCCCCAGCATTTT	CAWSRDSGNQPQHF
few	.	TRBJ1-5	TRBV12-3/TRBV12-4	TGTGCCAGCAGTTTAGGGGGGCACAATCAGCCCCAGCATTTT	CASSLGGHNQPQHF
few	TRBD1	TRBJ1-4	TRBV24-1	TGTGCCACCAGTGTGAACAGGGGCGAAAAACTGTTTTTT	CATSVNRGEKLFF
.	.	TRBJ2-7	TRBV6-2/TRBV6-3	TGTGCCAGCAGTTACCGGGAAACCTACGAGCAGTACTTC	CASSYRETYEQYF
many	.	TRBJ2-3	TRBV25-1	TGTGCCAGCAGTGAATTTGTAGGAGATACGCAGTATTTT	CASSEFVGDTQYF
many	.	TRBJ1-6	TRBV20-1	TGCACAACAAAAGGGCCAAATTCACCCCTCCACTTT	CTTKGPNSPLHF
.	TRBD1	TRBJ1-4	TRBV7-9	TGTGCCAGCAGCTTAGGGGACAGGCGGGAAAAACTGTTTTTT	CASSLGDRREKLFF
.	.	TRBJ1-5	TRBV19	TGTGCCAGTAGTGTACAGATGAGCAATCAGCCCCAGCATTTT	CASSVQMSNQPQHF
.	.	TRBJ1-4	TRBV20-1	TGCAGTGCGACCCCACATGCCGCAACTAATGAAAAACTGTTTTTT	CSATPHAATNEKLFF
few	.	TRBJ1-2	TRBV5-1	TGCGCCAGCAGCTTCGGGGGGCAATCCTATGGCTACACCTTC	CASSFGGQSYGYTF
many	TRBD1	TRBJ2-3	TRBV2	TGTGCCAGCAGTGCCAGGACAGGGAGCACAGATACGCAGTATTTT	CASSARTGSTDTQYF
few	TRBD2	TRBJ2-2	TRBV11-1	TGTGCCAGCAGCTTACTAGCGGGGGTGAACACCGGGGAGCTGTTTTTT	CASSLLAGVNTGELFF
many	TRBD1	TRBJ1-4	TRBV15	TGTGCCACCAGCAGAGGGGGGACAGGGGGCGAAAAACTGTTTTTT	CATSRGGTGGEKLFF
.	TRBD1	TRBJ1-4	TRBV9	TGTGCCAGCAGCTCAAATTCCGGGACAGGGAGTGAAAAGCTGTTTTTT	CASSSNSGTGSEKLFF
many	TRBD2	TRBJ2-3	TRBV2	TGTGCCAGCAGGCTAGCGGGGGAAGACGATACGCAGTATTTT	CASRLAGEDDTQYF
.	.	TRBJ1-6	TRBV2	TGTGCCATCAGAAGGGCGGGGAATAATTCACCCCTCCACTTT	CAIRRAGNNSPLHF
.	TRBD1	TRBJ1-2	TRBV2	TGTGCCAGCAGTATAACAGGGGGGGGTATAAACTATGGCTACACCTTC	CASSITGGGINYGYTF
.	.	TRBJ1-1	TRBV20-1	TGCAGTGCCAATGAGGTTGGGCGAGGGGACACTGAAGCTTTCTTT	CSANEVGRGDTEAFF